The rows below give T cell receptor beta chains drawn from one sample of a study of response to subunit inactivated influenza vaccine. TCRdb reprocessed the RT-PCR reads with MiXCR, giving one entry per CDR3 protein. The sample records around 580,000 distinct CDR3 sequences, 12% being singletons. The material sequenced was PBMCs from blood, taken on the day of vaccination. These TCRs come from a man between 50 and 59 years old who received an inactivated influenza vaccine. Both conserved end residues are part of each CDR3. A D gene is named only where the DNA matches it firmly.

V gene: TRBV6-2/TRBV6-3; J gene: TRBJ1-6; D gene: TRBD1; CDR3 protein: CASSDRTGSPYNSPLHF
V gene: TRBV11-1; J gene: TRBJ2-6; D gene: TRBD2; CDR3 protein: CASSHSGRLPSGANVLTF
V gene: TRBV7-8; J gene: TRBJ2-5; D gene: NA; CDR3 protein: CASSLILHRGEETQYF
V gene: TRBV29-1; J gene: TRBJ2-5; D gene: TRBD1; CDR3 protein: CSVEDRDRGEETQYF
V gene: TRBV4-2; J gene: TRBJ2-2; D gene: NA; CDR3 protein: CASSAVPNTGELFF
V gene: TRBV25-1; J gene: TRBJ2-1; D gene: NA; CDR3 protein: CASSEWGEAYGEQFF
V gene: TRBV12-3/TRBV12-4; J gene: TRBJ2-1; D gene: NA; CDR3 protein: CASSFEYANNEQFF
V gene: TRBV27; J gene: TRBJ2-7; D gene: NA; CDR3 protein: CASSPLRTAGEQYF
V gene: TRBV7-6; J gene: TRBJ2-2; D gene: NA; CDR3 protein: CASSLGGITGELFF
V gene: TRBV4-1; J gene: TRBJ2-3; D gene: TRBD2; CDR3 protein: CASSQGAGTSKYF
V gene: TRBV28; J gene: TRBJ2-1; D gene: TRBD2; CDR3 protein: CASSGAGAVNEQFF
V gene: TRBV5-1; J gene: TRBJ1-1; D gene: NA; CDR3 protein: CASSPLDRIKAFF
V gene: TRBV4-2; J gene: TRBJ1-2; D gene: TRBD1; CDR3 protein: CASSHVGQGAVIGYTF
V gene: TRBV27; J gene: TRBJ2-7; D gene: TRBD2; CDR3 protein: CASSYGRSSYEQYF
V gene: TRBV18; J gene: TRBJ2-5; D gene: TRBD1; CDR3 protein: CASSPPPGQGTVETQYF
V gene: TRBV11-2; J gene: TRBJ2-7; D gene: NA; CDR3 protein: CASTGGITSYEQYF
V gene: TRBV20-1; J gene: TRBJ2-1; D gene: TRBD1; CDR3 protein: CSAEAWDRGLNEQFF